What follows are 32 T cell receptor beta chains derived from one specimen sequenced in a study of cytomegalovirus exposure and HLA in healthy donors. 60 Vbeta and 13 Jbeta primers were used in PCR. Using immunoSEQ multiplex PCR, the repertoire was profiled, and TCRdb retains in-frame clones only, with some absent. The sample carries approximately 160,000 clones, around 83% recorded once. The specimen was PBMCs. These receptors came from a man aged 50 to 60 in good health and CMV-seropositive.

This chain connects TRBV19 to TRBJ1-1, with D perhaps TRBD1 (5 bases). Germline CDR1 reads LNHDA; CDR2 reads SQIVND (reference sequence). Trimming cost V 8 bases and J 0 bases, with 13 bases left between them. The CDR3 extends over 14 amino acids. The chain's CDR3 is CASSVGAMNTEAFF. CDR3 nucleotide sequence: TGTGCCAGTTCAGTAGGGGCGATGAACACTGAAGCTTTCTTT.

The J gene is TRBJ2-5, the V gene TRBV4-1; D perhaps matches TRBD1 (6 bases). The germline V gene has CDR1 MGHRA and CDR2 YSYEKL. V shed 0 bases and J shed 5 bases, with 13 bases lying between them. The CDR3 contains 15 residues. CDR3 loop: CASSQERGFLETQYF. In nucleotides, the CDR3 is TGCGCCAGCAGCCAAGAGAGGGGGTTTTTGGAGACCCAGTACTTC.

This rearrangement joins TRBV5-4 to TRBJ1-5; 8 bases line up with TRBD1. Germline CDR1 is SGHNT and CDR2 is YYREEE (reference sequence). CDR3 length equals 14 residues. The junction had 5 bases not matched to a gene; V was cut back by 4 bases and J by 5 bases. The CDR3 reads CASSDQGADQPQHF. CDR3 nucleotides: TGTGCCAGCAGCGACCAGGGGGCTGATCAGCCCCAGCATTTT.

This rearrangement joins TRBV19 to TRBJ2-7; 8 nucleotides line up with TRBD2. Germline-derived CDR1 and CDR2 are LNHDA and SQIVND (reference sequence). J was trimmed by 6 bases and V by 5 bases; bases with no gene match: 6. This CDR3 comprises 13 residues. CDR3 bases: TGTGCCAGTAGTCGGGGGGGTGCTGGCGAGCAGTACTTC. Translating it yields CASSRGGAGEQYF.

The CDR3 loop is CASTRWVAGEYFQETQYF. The CDR3 DNA reads as TGTGCCAGTACCCGGTGGGTAGCGGGGGAGTACTTCCAAGAGACCCAGTACTTC. The gene calls are TRBV7-9 and TRBJ2-5, with TRBD2 matching over 9 bases. This CDR3 spans 18 amino acids. CDR1 SEHNR and CDR2 FQNEAQ come from the germline V gene (reference sequence). Trimming took 9 bases from V and 1 from J; bases not matched to a gene: 18.

The chain recombines TRBV9 with TRBJ1-4; D may be TRBD1 (5 bases). The germline CDR1 and CDR2 sequences are SGDLS and YYNGEE. The V and J ends lost 0 bases and 4 bases respectively, with 16 bases between them. This CDR3 region has 17 residues. In nucleotides, the CDR3 is TGTGCCAGCAGCGTAGCAGCAGGACAAGGGATTAATGAAAAACTGTTTTTT. Protein sequence: CASSVAAGQGINEKLFF. Using reference TRBV9 and TRBJ1-4 for the parts outside the CDR3, the full variable domain is DSGVTQTPKHLITATGQRVTLRCSPRSGDLSVYWYQQSLDQGLQFLIQYYNGEERAKGNILERFSAQQFPDLHSELNLSSLELGDSALYFCASSVAAGQGINEKLFFGSGTQLSVL.

This clone has only a few counts. The same CDR3 is also encoded by other DNA sequences in this sample. The J gene is TRBJ2-5, the V gene TRBV11-3; 8 bases are a match to TRBD1. The CDR3 covers 15 residues. The V gene's germline CDR1 is SGHNT and CDR2 YENEEA. Unmatched junction bases numbered 11, after V lost 6 bases and J lost 5 bases. The CDR3 DNA reads as TGTGCCAGCAGTCCCGGAGACAGGGGAGAGGAGACCCAGTACTTC. Protein sequence: CASSPGDRGEETQYF.

The rearrangement joins TRBV28 to TRBJ2-3, with 11 positions matching TRBD2. This CDR3 is 15 amino acids long. J was trimmed by 4 bases and V by 3 bases; bases with no gene match: 3. Looked up from germline, CDR1 is MDHEN and CDR2 is SYDVKM. CDR3: CASSLGSGGADTQYF. CDR3 DNA sequence: TGTGCCAGCAGTTTGGGTAGCGGGGGGGCAGATACGCAGTATTTT.

The chain has TRBV7-8 and TRBJ2-5; 7 bases line up with TRBD2. CDR3 length: 16 amino acids. Germline V gene data show CDR1 as SGHVS and CDR2 as FQNEAQ. V shed 4 bases, J shed 5 bases, and the junction held 13 bases outside the gene matches. CDR3 DNA sequence: TGTGCCAGCAGCTCGGTAGGCGGGAGAGGTAGTGAGACCCAGTACTTC. Encoded protein: CASSSVGGRGSETQYF.

This clone showed up just once. This chain joins TRBV25-1 and TRBJ2-1; 11 bases match TRBD2. The V gene's germline CDR1 is MGHDK and CDR2 SYGVNS. The length of the CDR3 is 14 residues. The V gene end was trimmed by 8 bases and the J gene end by 7 bases; junction bases not matched to a gene: 7. The CDR3 reads CASSIAGGRNEQFF. CDR3 coding DNA: TGTGCCAGCTCTATAGCGGGGGGGCGTAATGAGCAGTTCTTC.

The chain couples TRBV7-6 to TRBJ2-3; 9 nucleotides match TRBD2. The CDR3 sequence is 16 residues long. Germline V gives CDR1 SGHVS, CDR2 FNYEAQ. V shed 2 bases and J 5 bases; nucleotides not matched to a gene: 8. CDR3 in amino acids: CASSLLAGGPLDTQYF. CDR3 in DNA: TGTGCCAGCAGCTTACTCGCGGGGGGGCCATTAGATACGCAGTATTTT.

This clone was picked up a small number of times. The gene calls are TRBV6-5 and TRBJ2-4; a weak D match, TRBD2 (5 bases). This CDR3 comprises 12 residues. Germline V gives CDR1 MNHEY, CDR2 SVGAGI. V lost 6 bases to trimming and J lost 6 bases, with 9 bases between them. The CDR3 DNA is TGTGCCAGCAGCCCGCGGGTAAACATTCAGTACTTC. Translating gives CASSPRVNIQYF.

The CDR3 DNA is TGTGCCAGCTCACCACCGATGACACCACTGTCGGGCTACACCTTC. This encodes CASSPPMTPLSGYTF. The chain is built from TRBV18 and TRBJ1-2, with unresolved D. The germline V and J ends were trimmed by 0 bases and 8 bases, with 16 bases remaining between them. The length of the CDR3 is 15 residues. Germline-derived CDR1 and CDR2 are KGHSH and LQKENI. Combining the CDR3 with reference TRBV18 and TRBJ1-2 gives the whole variable domain NAGVMQNPRHLVRRRGQEARLRCSPMKGHSHVYWYRQLPEEGLKFMVYLQKENIIDESGMPKERFSAEFPKEGPSILRIQQVVRGDSAAYFCASSPPMTPLSGYTFGSGTRLTVV.

This clone was counted a few times. The CDR3 here is CAWTSRDRDWTPIYF. The CDR3 DNA reads TGTGCCTGGACCTCCCGGGACAGGGATTGGACACCAATATATTTT. The chain has TRBV30 and TRBJ1-3; 9 nucleotides line up with TRBD1. This CDR3 has 15 residues. CDR1 and CDR2 (germline): GTSNPN, SVGIG (reference sequence). Losses at the gene ends were 4 bases for V and 13 bases for J; bases not matched to a gene: 17.

The chain is built from TRBV18 and TRBJ2-5, with TRBD1 matching 7 bases. Germline-derived CDR1 and CDR2 are KGHSH and LQKENI. V gave up 3 bases and J gave up 7 bases; unmatched junction bases: 8. This CDR3 is 14 amino acids long. This chain's CDR3 is CASSPATGFGTQYF. The CDR3 region has the DNA TGTGCCAGCTCACCTGCGACAGGGTTTGGGACCCAGTACTTC.

The chain has TRBV27 and TRBJ2-3; D gene ambiguous. CDR1 and CDR2 from the germline V gene are MNHEY and SMNVEV (reference sequence). V was trimmed by 6 bases and J by 3 bases, leaving 10 bases between them. CDR3 size: 13 residues. This CDR3 is CASSPDWTDTQYF. In DNA, the CDR3 is TGTGCCAGCAGCCCAGACTGGACAGATACGCAGTATTTT.

The chain links TRBV18 to TRBJ2-7; 8 nucleotides align to TRBD2. Germline values: CDR1 KGHSH, CDR2 LQKENI. Unmatched junction bases numbered 8, after V lost 3 bases and J lost 7 bases. The CDR3 contains 14 residues. CDR3 bases: TGTGCCAGCTCACCGGGACTCGGGGGGGTGGAGCAGTACTTC. Amino acid sequence: CASSPGLGGVEQYF. The full variable domain, in which reference TRBV18 and TRBJ2-7 provide the parts outside the CDR3, is NAGVMQNPRHLVRRRGQEARLRCSPMKGHSHVYWYRQLPEEGLKFMVYLQKENIIDESGMPKERFSAEFPKEGPSILRIQQVVRGDSAAYFCASSPGLGGVEQYFGPGTRLTVT.

The rearrangement joins TRBV2 to TRBJ2-7; D is perhaps TRBD2 (6 bases). CDR3 length equals 12 residues. CDR1 SNHLY and CDR2 FYNNEI come from the germline V gene. Between the trimmed V and J ends, which lost 6 bases and 3 bases, there was a span of 9 bases. The CDR3 reads CASRGTYYEQYF. The CDR3 coding sequence is TGTGCCAGCAGAGGGACTTACTACGAGCAGTACTTC. The full variable domain, with the rest looked up from reference TRBV2 and TRBJ2-7, is EPEVTQTPSHQVTQMGQEVILRCVPISNHLYFYWYRQILGQKVEFLVSFYNNEISEKSEIFDDQFSVERPDGSNFTLKIRSTKLEDSAMYFCASRGTYYEQYFGPGTRLTVT.

The rearrangement joins TRBV7-2 to TRBJ1-5; TRBD1 is a possible D gene (6 bases). Germline CDR1 and CDR2: SGHTA and FQGNSA. The CDR3 is 14 amino acids. V was cut by 4 bases and J by 3 bases, with 10 bases left in between. The CDR3 DNA reads as TGTGCCAGCAGCTCTACAGGGTTCAATCAGCCCCAGCATTTT. It yields the protein CASSSTGFNQPQHF.

This clone occurred once. The chain uses TRBV2 and TRBJ2-1; 14 positions match TRBD2. From germline, CDR1 is SNHLY and CDR2 FYNNEI. Trimming removed 6 bases from V and 14 bases from J; junction bases left unmatched: 12. The CDR3 is 15 amino acids. CDR3 in DNA: TGTGCCAGCAGCGCCGGGACTAGCGGGAGATTTGTGGAGTTCTTC. It encodes CASSAGTSGRFVEFF.

The chain combines TRBV27 with TRBJ2-7, with D possibly matching TRBD1 (5 bases). The CDR3 runs to 13 residues. Germline V gives CDR1 MNHEY, CDR2 SMNVEV (reference sequence). V lost 6 bases and J lost 0, with 9 bases in between. The CDR3 loop is CASRLTASYEQYF. CDR3 nucleotides: TGTGCCAGCAGGTTGACAGCCTCCTACGAGCAGTACTTC.

This chain joins TRBV15 and TRBJ2-5; TRBD1 aligns across 8 bases. Germline trimming cut 9 bases from V and 3 bases from J; bases unmatched to any gene: 9. CDR1 LNHNV and CDR2 YYDKDF come from the germline V gene (reference sequence). The CDR3 sequence is 14 residues long. The CDR3 DNA sequence: TGTGCCACTGGGACCGGGACAGGTGAAGAGACCCAGTACTTC. Residues: CATGTGTGEETQYF.

The V gene is TRBV7-3, the J gene TRBJ2-2; the D gene is possibly TRBD1 (6 bases). CDR1 is SGHTA, CDR2 FQGTGA, per germline. This CDR3 contains 16 residues. Trimming took 6 bases from V and 1 from J, leaving 15 bases between them. The CDR3 DNA reads TGTGCCAGCAGGGGGACCGGGACACTGAACACCGGGGAGCTGTTTTTT. This codes for CASRGTGTLNTGELFF. The entire variable domain, with the rest obtained from reference TRBV7-3 and TRBJ2-2, is as follows: GAGVSQTPSNKVTEKGKYVELRCDPISGHTALYWYRQSLGQGPEFLIYFQGTGAADDSGLPNDRFFAVRPEGSVSTLKIQRTERGDSAVYLCASRGTGTLNTGELFFGEGSRLTVL.

Concerning this clone itself: The junction departs from germline at one end; a sequencing error may be responsible. V and J are TRBV11-2 and TRBJ2-7, with a weak D call TRBD2 (5 bases). CDR1 and CDR2 (germline): SGHAT, FQNNGV. This CDR3 comprises 12 residues. CDR3 nucleotides: TGCGCCAGCAGCTCCGGACTTTACGAGCAGTACTTC. Translating gives CASSSGLYEQYF.

The chain links TRBV29-1 to TRBJ2-1; TRBD1 aligns across 10 bases. The CDR3 sequence is 12 residues long. Germline V gene lookup returns CDR1 SQVTM and CDR2 ANQGSEA. V lost 6 bases and J lost 9; bases outside the gene matches: 5. The chain's CDR3 is CSVRTGGGEQFF. DNA of the CDR3: TGCAGCGTCCGGACAGGGGGAGGTGAGCAGTTCTTC.

This clone was found once. The rearrangement uses TRBV29-1 and TRBJ2-5, with 7 nucleotides matching TRBD2. Germline CDR1 reads SQVTM; CDR2 reads ANQGSEA. J lost 2 bases, V lost 7 bases, and 13 bases had no gene match. The CDR3 runs 15 residues. The CDR3 is CSGGVTPSGQETQYF. The CDR3 nucleotides read TGCAGCGGGGGGGTGACTCCTAGCGGTCAAGAGACCCAGTACTTC. Full variable domain (outside the CDR3, taken from reference TRBV29-1 and TRBJ2-5): SAVISQKPSRDICQRGTSLTIQCQVDSQVTMMFWYRQQPGQSLTLIATANQGSEATYESGFVIDKFPISRPNLTFSTLTVSNMSPEDSSIYLCSGGVTPSGQETQYFGPGTRLLVL.

The V call is TRBV5-1, the J call TRBJ2-7; 14 bases match TRBD2. Germline-derived CDR1 and CDR2 are SGHRS and YFSETQ. V was pared by 4 bases and J by 6 bases, with 18 bases of the junction left unmatched. The CDR3 extends over 19 amino acids. The CDR3 DNA reads as TGCGCCAGCAGCCAACGACCGGGACTAGCGGGAGCTTGGTTCTCCGAGCAGTACTTC. This sequence encodes CASSQRPGLAGAWFSEQYF.

The chain carries TRBV4-2 and TRBJ2-7, with a weak D call TRBD2 (6 bases). The germline gives CDR1 LGHNA, CDR2 YNFKEQ. V gave up 3 bases and J gave up 0 bases, with 12 bases separating them. This CDR3 contains 15 residues. CDR3 DNA sequence: TGTGCCAGCAGCCAGAGAACCGGGAGCTCCTACGAGCAGTACTTC. It codes for CASSQRTGSSYEQYF.

A few counts support this clone. As DNA, the CDR3 is TGTGCCAGCAGTGACCTCAATCAGCCCCAGCATTTT. Translating gives CASSDLNQPQHF. The chain employs TRBV2 and TRBJ1-5; D unresolved. The V end was cut by 3 bases, the J end by 3 bases, with 3 bases between. Per the germline V gene, CDR1 is SNHLY and CDR2 is FYNNEI. This CDR3 contains 12 residues.

V and J are TRBV4-2 and TRBJ2-6; 7 bases are shared with TRBD1. Germline trimming cut 1 base from V and 4 bases from J; bases unmatched to any gene: 10. Germline V CDR1 and CDR2: LGHNA, YNFKEQ. The CDR3 covers 18 residues. CDR3 nucleotides: TGTGCCAGCAGCCAAGGAGACGAGGGGGCGGAGGGGGCCAACGTCCTGACTTTC. This translates into CASSQGDEGAEGANVLTF.

The chain has TRBV28 and TRBJ2-7; possibly TRBD2 for D (6 bases). V was shortened by 2 bases and J by 2 bases, with 19 bases between the two germline ends. This CDR3 contains 17 residues. Germline CDR1 is MDHEN and CDR2 is SYDVKM. CDR3 in DNA: TGTGCCAGCAGTTTAAGATCGGTCGGGGGAACAACCTACGAGCAGTACTTC. Residues: CASSLRSVGGTTYEQYF.

The chain recombines TRBV11-3 with TRBJ2-1; TRBD2 matches 11 bases. The CDR3 sequence is 17 residues long. The germline gives CDR1 SGHNT, CDR2 YENEEA. The V gene end was trimmed by 4 bases and the J gene end by 4 bases; junction bases not matched to a gene: 9. CDR3 DNA sequence: TGTGCCAGCAGCTCCTCCTCTAGCGGGGGGTGGTACAATGAGCAGTTCTTC. Its translation: CASSSSSSGGWYNEQFF.